The 12 T cell receptor beta chains presented below share a single source sample, sequenced in a study of tumor-infiltrating lymphocytes in primary liver carcinoma. A primer in the constant region served to generate TCR beta cDNA from 500 to 600 ng of total RNA. Libraries of TCR beta came from three nested multiplex PCR rounds with slightly modified ARM-PCR. The study ran its first two PCR rounds for around 10 cycles each, using TRBV1-TRBV30 forward primers and a C-beta reverse primer. TCRdb redid the calling of the multiplex PCR reads with MiXCR, one entry per CDR3 protein. The table lists approximately 92,000 distinct CDR3 sequences, approximately 68% of them singletons. Both RNA and DNA were isolated together from approximately 20-30 mg of bulk tissue that had not been sorted. The source material was liver tumor tissue from sampling region 5. Specified subset: tumor region T5, tumor centre. The receptors were gathered from a woman between 55 and 75 years old with primary liver carcinoma and hepatitis B virus infection.

Concerning this clonotype: Given the absence of the conserved phenylalanine or tryptophan at the CDR3 end, a read error is likely. The chain couples TRBV6-1 to TRBJ2-4; weak D call: TRBD2 (7 bases). Between the trimmed V and J ends, which lost 7 bases and 0 bases, there was a span of 16 bases. The CDR3 extends over 16 amino acids. CDR1 is MNHNS and CDR2 is SASEGT in the germline V gene. CDR3 nucleotide sequence: TGTGCCAGCACCCGAGGGGGGGAGTTAGCCAAAAACATTCAGTACTCC. Its translation: CASTRGGELAKNIQYS.

Regarding this clonotype: This is likely a read error, given that the CDR3 carries no conserved phenylalanine or tryptophan at its end. The chain recombines TRBV5-1 with TRBJ2-2; 9 bases are a match to TRBD2. V lost 4 bases and J lost 3; bases outside the gene matches: 4. The germline gives CDR1 SGHRS, CDR2 YFSETQ. The CDR3 sequence is 15 residues long. The CDR3 bases are TGCGCCAGCAGCCCGCGGACTAGCGACACCGGGGAGCTGTTTTCT. Encoded protein: CASSPRTSDTGELFS.

Regarding this clonotype: Because it lacks the conserved phenylalanine or tryptophan at the end, this CDR3 is likely a read error. The chain joins TRBV11-1 to TRBJ2-5; 7 bases fit TRBD1. J gave up 3 bases and V 8 bases, and 9 bases lay outside the gene matches. The germline V gene encodes CDR1 SGHAT and CDR2 FQDESV (reference sequence). The CDR3 is 14 amino acids. CDR3 protein: CASGSPGGEETQYL. Here the CDR3 DNA reads TGTGCCAGCGGCTCCCCAGGGGGAGAAGAGACCCAGTACTTG.

The sample holds a few counts of this clonotype. Being one base from a much bigger clone, this may be a read error. The gene calls are TRBV7-8 and TRBJ2-5; a weak D match, TRBD1 (6 bases). This CDR3 spans 15 amino acids. Germline-derived CDR1 and CDR2 are SGHVS and FQNEAQ. CDR3 residues: CASSFYGQRQETQCF. CDR3 in DNA: TGTGCCAGCAGCTTTTATGGACAGAGACAAGAGACCCAGTGCTTC.

Note on this clonotype: At one of its ends the junction is not consistent with the germline gene, which may arise from a read error. This chain uses TRBV11-3 with TRBJ2-2; D is perhaps TRBD2 (5 bases). The CDR3 sequence is 15 residues long. Germline loops: CDR1 SGHNT, CDR2 YENEEA. CDR3 in amino acids: CASSPRPLNTGVLFF. CDR3 DNA sequence: TGTGCCAGCAGCCCTCGACCGCTTAACACCGGGGTGCTGTTTTTT.

Regarding this clonotype: Since a much larger clone is just one base distant, this may be a read error. The gene calls are TRBV18 and TRBJ2-3; D is ambiguous. The CDR3 spans 15 residues. The germline CDR1 and CDR2 sequences are KGHSH and LQKENI. The CDR3 is CASSPQGNFADMQYF. The CDR3 DNA is TGTGCCAGCTCACCACAAGGGAATTTCGCAGATATGCAGTATTTT.

Turning to this clonotype: Since a much larger clone is just one base distant, this may be a read error. The chain is built from TRBV5-1 and TRBJ2-5, with 7 bases that match TRBD2. The CDR3 covers 15 residues. Germline CDR1 is SGHRS and CDR2 is YFSETQ. The junction had 6 bases not matched to a gene; V was cut back by 0 bases and J by 4 bases. The CDR3 loop reads CASSLGLAARETQYF. The CDR3 nucleotides are TGCGCCAGCAGCTTGGGGCTAGCGGCCCGAGAGACCCAGTACTTC.

This clonotype showed up many times. The chain couples TRBV12-3 or TRBV12-4 to TRBJ1-1; 7 bases are a match to TRBD1. This CDR3 has 14 residues. With V trimmed by 5 bases and J by 7 bases, 10 bases remained unmatched. Here the CDR3 reads CASSRQGQLSEAFF. The DNA for the CDR3 is TGTGCCAGCAGTCGACAGGGCCAGTTAAGTGAAGCTTTCTTT.

About this clonotype itself: A single base separates this from a much larger clone, so it may be a read error. The V call is TRBV5-8, the J call TRBJ2-2; possibly TRBD1 for D (6 bases). Germline CDR1 SGHTS, CDR2 YDEGEE. The CDR3 spans 15 residues. The CDR3, as DNA: TGTGCCAGCAGCTTGAGGGGACACAACACCGGGGAGCAGTTTTTT. The encoded protein is CASSLRGHNTGEQFF.

To note about this clonotype: A much more abundant neighbour one base away suggests this may be a read error. V and J are TRBV29-1 and TRBJ2-1; D is perhaps TRBD2 (5 bases). The length of the CDR3 is 15 residues. CDR1 and CDR2 (germline): SQVTM, ANQGSEA. Trimming cost V 0 bases and J 15 bases, with 24 bases left between them. CDR3 protein: CSVEDGIVMGNEWFF. For the CDR3, the DNA is TGCAGCGTTGAAGACGGGATTGTCATGGGGAATGAGTGGTTCTTC.

This clonotype was seen ten or more times. The chain uses TRBV12-3 or TRBV12-4 and TRBJ2-1; 11 nucleotides align to TRBD2. V lost 6 bases, J lost 2 bases, and 9 bases stayed unmatched. CDR3 size: 17 residues. The CDR3 spells CASSPTGSGRAYNEQFF. Written as DNA, the CDR3 is TGTGCCAGCAGCCCCACCGGTAGCGGGAGGGCCTACAATGAGCAGTTCTTC.

In this sample, this clonotype turned up a few times. It is likely a read error, because the conserved phenylalanine at the end of the CDR3 is missing. No DNA is shown, since the ends of the CDR3 on it are uncertain; the CDR3 is the one TCRdb lists. J is TRBJ2-1 and V is TRBV11-2; the table's D gene call, TRBD2, was not cross checked with the DNA. The CDR3 extends over 11 residues, inclusive of both ends. CDR1 and CDR2 from the germline V gene are SGHAT and FQNNGV. CDR3 protein: CASSTGLREFL.